The 18 T cell receptor beta chains presented below share a single source sample, sequenced in a study of T cell clonality in common variable immunodeficiency. Sequencing used immunoSEQ multiplex PCR; TCRdb keeps in-frame clones, though not all of them. This repertoire holds about 35,000 clones, and none appear only once. Sequencing was performed on peripheral blood mononuclear cells. The receptor set was obtained from a person between 18 and 69 years old in good health.

Points on this clone: Read sequence stops 3 residues before the CDR3 end, and the germline J gene provides the missing end. The chain links TRBV6-1 to TRBJ2-4; a possible D gene is TRBD2 (5 bases). Germline lookup yields CDR1 MNHNS and CDR2 SASEGT. The CDR3 spans 14 residues. The CDR3 DNA, read in part, is TGTGCCAGCAGTGAACTGAGAGGGTATCAGCCT. Its translation: CASSELRGYQP. The complete CDR3 reads CASSELRGYQPQYF.

This clone was recorded at least ten times. Read data end 3 residues before the CDR3 end; the end is taken from the germline J gene. The chain joins TRBV20-1 to TRBJ2-1, with 7 bases aligning to TRBD2. V lost 2 bases and J lost 9; bases outside the gene matches: 7. Per the germline V gene, CDR1 is DFQATT and CDR2 is SNEGSKA (reference sequence). The CDR3 consists of 13 residues. The CDR3 sequence is CSARTQSGIEQFF. CDR3 DNA, as far as it was read: TGCAGTGCTAGAACCCAGAGCGGGATTGAG.

This clone was counted at least ten times. The CDR3 DNA, read in part, is TGTGCCAGCTCTAGCGAACCCTACAATGAG. It translates to CASSSEPYNE. The entire CDR3 protein is CASSSEPYNEQFF. The gene calls are TRBV6-4 and TRBJ2-1; D is possibly TRBD2 (6 bases). The read terminates 3 residues before the CDR3 end, so the remaining end is supplied by the germline J gene. CDR1 and CDR2 from the germline V gene are MRHNA and SNTAGT. V was shortened by 8 bases and J by 2 bases, with 10 bases between the two germline ends. The CDR3 is made up of 13 amino acids.

This clone occurred many times. The read ends 3 residues shy of where the CDR3 ends; the end is completed using the germline J gene. The chain carries TRBV2 and TRBJ2-2, with 9 bases that match TRBD2. V was pared by 4 bases and J by 4 bases, with 7 bases of the junction left unmatched. Germline V gene data show CDR1 as SNHLY and CDR2 as FYNNEI. The length of the CDR3 is 16 residues. CDR3 region: CASSGPSGKGTGELFF. The covered CDR3 bases are TGTGCCAGCAGTGGTCCTAGCGGGAAGGGCACCGGGGAG.

There are many counts of this clone. The sequence runs out 3 residues before the end of the CDR3; the remainder is reconstructed from the germline J gene. This chain connects TRBV18 to TRBJ2-5, with TRBD1 as a possible D gene (6 bases). V gave up 3 bases and J gave up 0 bases, with 11 bases separating them. Germline assignment: CDR1 KGHSH and CDR2 LQKENI. The CDR3 runs 15 residues. CDR3 residues: CASSPRTANQETQYF. The part of the CDR3 DNA that was read is TGTGCCAGCTCACCGAGGACAGCGAACCAAGAGACC.

This clone was observed at least ten times. The read gets to within 3 residues of the CDR3 end, and the germline J gene fills in the rest. The rearrangement links TRBV30 to TRBJ2-3; D is perhaps TRBD2 (7 bases). The CDR3 is 14 amino acids. Trimming took 3 bases from V and 4 from J, leaving 14 bases between them. From germline, CDR1 is GTSNPN and CDR2 SVGIG (reference sequence). The CDR3 bases that were read are TGTGCCTGGAGAGTGGGGGGGGCCCCAGATACG. Encoded protein: CAWRVGGAPDT. In full, the CDR3 is CAWRVGGAPDTQYF.

There are many counts of this clone. The observed sequence ends 3 residues before the CDR3 terminus, with the missing tail filled in from the germline J gene. The rearrangement uses TRBV5-1 and TRBJ1-4; D is possibly TRBD1 (5 bases). The germline CDR1 and CDR2 sequences are SGHRS and YFSETQ. V lost 0 bases, J lost 5 bases, and 17 bases lay in between. This CDR3 has 17 residues. CDR3: CASSLGGVLRPNEKLFF. CDR3 DNA (partial): TGCGCCAGCAGCTTGGGAGGGGTCCTCCGGCCCAATGAAAAA.

This clone was counted at least ten times. The observed sequence ends 3 residues before the CDR3 terminus, with the missing tail filled in from the germline J gene. The chain links TRBV19 to TRBJ2-3, with D possibly matching TRBD2 (6 bases). This CDR3 has 16 residues. Trimming left V 3 bases short and J 1 base short, with 14 bases between. CDR1 is LNHDA, CDR2 SQIVND, per germline (reference sequence). The CDR3 sequence: CASSIIRGAGTDTQYF. The CDR3 bases that were read are TGTGCCAGTAGTATCATTCGCGGGGCGGGCACAGATACG. The variable domain in full, with the rest retrieved from reference TRBV19 and TRBJ2-3, is DGGITQSPKYLFRKEGQNVTLSCEQNLNHDAMYWYRQDPGQGLRLIYYSQIVNDFQKGDIAEGYSVSREKKESFPLTVTSAQKNPTAFYLCASSIIRGAGTDTQYFGPGTRLTVL.

This clone has at least ten counts. The read falls 3 residues short of the CDR3 end, and the missing part is taken from the germline J gene. The chain employs TRBV7-2 and TRBJ2-2, with D maybe TRBD2 (5 bases). Trimming took 1 base from V and 8 from J, leaving 14 bases between them. The CDR3 consists of 15 residues. Germline V lookup: CDR1 SGHTA, CDR2 FQGNSA. The sequenced CDR3 bases are TGTGCCAGCAGCTTAGTACGAGGGTGGATTGGGGAG. The encoded protein is CASSLVRGWIGE. The complete CDR3 sequence is CASSLVRGWIGELFF.

With respect to this clone: The read finishes 3 residues shy of the CDR3 end, and the germline J gene is used to complete it. This chain links TRBV6-1 with TRBJ1-2; D unresolved. The CDR3 sequence is 12 residues long. Germline V gives CDR1 MNHNS, CDR2 SASEGT. The CDR3 reads CASSGLGNDYTF. The covered CDR3 bases are TGTGCCAGCAGTGGACTAGGCAATGAC.

The table lists this clone with many counts. Read coverage stops 3 residues before the CDR3 terminus; the germline J gene supplies the remainder. This chain connects TRBV19 to TRBJ1-4; D remains ambiguous. The CDR3 spans 14 residues. CDR1 and CDR2 from the germline V gene are LNHDA and SQIVND (reference sequence). The V gene lost 9 bases and the J gene lost 10 bases, with 21 bases spanning the gap. This CDR3 is CASYTTSTSSKLFF. The sequenced part of the CDR3 DNA is TGTGCCAGCTACACCACCTCGACTTCGTCAAAA.

This clone was detected many times. The sequenced fragment ends 3 residues before the CDR3 boundary, so the rest is inferred from the germline J gene. V is TRBV19 and J is TRBJ1-1; 10 positions match TRBD1. The CDR3 is 15 amino acids. V lost 6 bases to trimming and J lost 4 bases; unmatched junction nucleotides: 8. Germline V gene data show CDR1 as LNHDA and CDR2 as SQIVND (reference sequence). The sequenced part of the CDR3 DNA is TGTGCCAGTAGGCCTGACAGGGGGCAATTCACTGAA. Protein: CASRPDRGQFTE. The whole CDR3 sequence is CASRPDRGQFTEAFF. Filled out from reference TRBV19 and TRBJ1-1, the complete variable domain reads DGGITQSPKYLFRKEGQNVTLSCEQNLNHDAMYWYRQDPGQGLRLIYYSQIVNDFQKGDIAEGYSVSREKKESFPLTVTSAQKNPTAFYLCASRPDRGQFTEAFFGQGTRLTVV.

This clone was observed a handful of times. The CDR3: CASSIGRTSGRAFNDYTF. The covered CDR3 bases are TGTGCCAGTAGTATAGGACGGACTAGCGGGAGGGCTTTCAATGAC. The V gene is TRBV19, the J gene TRBJ1-2; no clear D gene. The sequenced fragment ends 3 residues before the CDR3 boundary, so the rest is inferred from the germline J gene. Germline V gene lookup returns CDR1 LNHDA and CDR2 SQIVND (reference sequence). The length of the CDR3 is 18 residues.

The sample holds many counts of this clone. Coverage ceases 3 residues before the CDR3 finishes, and the germline J gene fills in the end. J is TRBJ2-7 and V is TRBV20-1; 7 nucleotides agree with TRBD2. CDR1 DFQATT and CDR2 SNEGSKA come from the germline V gene (reference sequence). V shed 6 bases, J shed 4 bases, and the junction held 6 bases outside the gene matches. This CDR3 is 12 amino acids long. Partial CDR3 DNA: TGCAGTGCCGGGACTAAAAGTTACGAG. Residues: CSAGTKSYE. The full CDR3 sequence reads CSAGTKSYEQYF.

This clone was counted ten times or more. The CDR3 extends 3 residues past the end of the read, so its final part is completed from the germline J gene. J is TRBJ1-1 and V is TRBV5-1; 7 positions match TRBD1. Germline V gives CDR1 SGHRS, CDR2 YFSETQ. Losses at the gene ends were 2 bases for V and 2 bases for J; bases not matched to a gene: 6. CDR3 length: 15 amino acids. CDR3 loop: CASSFTGTVNTEAFF. CDR3 DNA, as far as it was read: TGCGCCAGCAGCTTTACCGGGACAGTAAACACTGAA.

This clone was counted ten times or more. The observed sequence ends 3 residues before the CDR3 terminus, with the missing tail filled in from the germline J gene. The chain combines TRBV12-3 or TRBV12-4 with TRBJ2-7, with TRBD2 matching 13 bases. The CDR3 has 21 amino acids. Losses at the gene ends were 1 base for V and 2 bases for J; bases not matched to a gene: 17. The CDR3 sequence: CASSLGFQPGLAGIRTYEQYF. The covered CDR3 bases are TGTGCCAGCAGTTTAGGTTTTCAGCCGGGACTAGCGGGAATACGGACCTACGAG.

This clone was counted at least ten times. Coverage ceases 3 residues before the CDR3 finishes, and the germline J gene fills in the end. The rearrangement links TRBV30 to TRBJ2-2; possibly TRBD1 for D (5 bases). CDR1 and CDR2 (germline): GTSNPN, SVGIG (reference sequence). Trimming pared 5 bases from V and 6 bases from J, leaving 10 bases between. The CDR3 spans 12 residues. CDR3 bases read: TGTGCCTGGGCCGAACAGGCCGGGGAG. Its protein is CAWAEQAGE. The complete CDR3 protein is CAWAEQAGELFF. Drawing the rest from reference TRBV30 and TRBJ2-2, the complete variable domain is SQTIHQWPATLVQPVGSPLSLECTVEGTSNPNLYWYRQAAGRGLQLLFYSVGIGQISSEVPQNLSASRPQDRQFILSSKKLLLSDSGFYLCAWAEQAGELFFGEGSRLTVL.

Comments on this clone: The read terminates 3 residues before the CDR3 end, so the remaining end is supplied by the germline J gene. This chain connects TRBV30 to TRBJ1-2; unclear D gene. Germline V gene lookup returns CDR1 GTSNPN and CDR2 SVGIG (reference sequence). CDR3 size: 14 residues. This CDR3 reads CAWSSGSHTDTYTF. The part of the CDR3 DNA that was read is TGTGCCTGGTCCTCAGGAAGCCACACAGATACC.